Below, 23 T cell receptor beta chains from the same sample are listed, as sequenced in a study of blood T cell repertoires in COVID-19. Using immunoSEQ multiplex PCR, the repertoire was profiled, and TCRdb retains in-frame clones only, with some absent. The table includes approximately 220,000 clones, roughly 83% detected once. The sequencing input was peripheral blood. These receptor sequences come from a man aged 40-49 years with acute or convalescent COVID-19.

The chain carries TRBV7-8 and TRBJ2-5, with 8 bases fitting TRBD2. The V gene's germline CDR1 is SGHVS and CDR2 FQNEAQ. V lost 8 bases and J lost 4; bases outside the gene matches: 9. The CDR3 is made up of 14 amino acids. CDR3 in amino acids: CASLGTRYRETQYF. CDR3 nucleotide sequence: TGTGCCAGCCTAGGGACTAGGTATCGAGAGACCCAGTACTTC.

CDR3 DNA: TGTGCCAGCAGTTACTTCGGTCAGGAGGACTCACCCCTCCACTTT. Amino acids: CASSYFGQEDSPLHF. The genes are TRBV6-5 and TRBJ1-6; D is unclear. CDR3 length: 15 residues. V dropped 1 base and J dropped 10 bases, with 14 bases sitting between them. Per germline, CDR1 MNHEY and CDR2 SVGAGI.

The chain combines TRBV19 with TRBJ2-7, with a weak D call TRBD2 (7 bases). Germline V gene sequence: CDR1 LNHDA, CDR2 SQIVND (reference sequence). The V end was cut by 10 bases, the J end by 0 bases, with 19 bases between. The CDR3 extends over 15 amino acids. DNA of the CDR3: TGTGCCAATAGCCTAGGGGGAGGGGCCTCCTACGAGCAGTACTTC. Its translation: CANSLGGGASYEQYF.

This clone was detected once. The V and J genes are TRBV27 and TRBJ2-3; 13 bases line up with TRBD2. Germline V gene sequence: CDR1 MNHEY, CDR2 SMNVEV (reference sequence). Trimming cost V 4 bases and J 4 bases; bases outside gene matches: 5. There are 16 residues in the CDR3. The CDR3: CASSSRTSGSADTQYF. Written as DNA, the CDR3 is TGTGCCAGCAGTTCAAGGACTAGCGGGAGTGCAGATACGCAGTATTTT.

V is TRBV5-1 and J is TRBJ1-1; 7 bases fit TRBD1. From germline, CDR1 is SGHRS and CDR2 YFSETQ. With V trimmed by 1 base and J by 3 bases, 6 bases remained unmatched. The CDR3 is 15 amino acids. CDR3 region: CASSLRTGGHTEAFF. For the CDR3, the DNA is TGCGCCAGCAGCTTGCGGACAGGCGGACACACTGAAGCTTTCTTT. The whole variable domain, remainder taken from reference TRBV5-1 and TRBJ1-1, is KAGVTQTPRYLIKTRGQQVTLSCSPISGHRSVSWYQQTPGQGLQFLFEYFSETQRNKGNFPGRFSGRQFSNSRSEMNVSTLELGDSALYLCASSLRTGGHTEAFFGQGTRLTVV.

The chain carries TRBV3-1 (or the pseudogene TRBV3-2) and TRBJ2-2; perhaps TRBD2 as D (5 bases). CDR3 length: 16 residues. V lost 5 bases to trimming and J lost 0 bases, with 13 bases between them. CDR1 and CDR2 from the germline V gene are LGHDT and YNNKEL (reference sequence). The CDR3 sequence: CASSYGLSANTGELFF. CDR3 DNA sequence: TGTGCCAGCAGCTACGGACTTAGCGCGAACACCGGGGAGCTGTTTTTT.

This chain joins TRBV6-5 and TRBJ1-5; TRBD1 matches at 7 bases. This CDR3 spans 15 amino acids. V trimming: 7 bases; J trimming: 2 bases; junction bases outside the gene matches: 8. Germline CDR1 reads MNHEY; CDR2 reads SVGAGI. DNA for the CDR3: TGTGCCAGCACCGCAGGGGGGCGAGGCAATCAGCCCCAGCATTTT. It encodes CASTAGGRGNQPQHF.

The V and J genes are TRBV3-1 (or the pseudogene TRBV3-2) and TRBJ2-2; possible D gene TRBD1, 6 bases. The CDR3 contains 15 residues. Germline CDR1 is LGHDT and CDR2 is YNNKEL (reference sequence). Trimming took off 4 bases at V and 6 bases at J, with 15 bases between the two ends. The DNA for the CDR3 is TGTGCCAGCAGCCTTACCGGGACAAATGCCGGGGAGCTGTTTTTT. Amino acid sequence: CASSLTGTNAGELFF.

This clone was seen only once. Here the CDR3 reads CASSFPGSLLNEQFF. In DNA, the CDR3 is TGTGCCAGCAGCTTCCCCGGGAGCCTCTTAAATGAGCAGTTCTTC. The chain has TRBV7-3 and TRBJ2-1, with a possible D match to TRBD2 (6 bases). V was clipped by 3 bases and J by 7 bases, with 16 bases between them. Germline CDR1 SGHTA, CDR2 FQGTGA. The CDR3 contains 15 residues.

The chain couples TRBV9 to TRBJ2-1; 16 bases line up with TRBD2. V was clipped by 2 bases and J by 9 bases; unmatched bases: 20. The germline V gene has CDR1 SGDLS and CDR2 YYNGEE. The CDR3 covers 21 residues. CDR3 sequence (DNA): TGTGCCAGCAGCGTCACGACAGCCTCCGGGACTAGCGGGAGGGCCCTCAGTGAGCAGTTCTTC. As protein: CASSVTTASGTSGRALSEQFF.

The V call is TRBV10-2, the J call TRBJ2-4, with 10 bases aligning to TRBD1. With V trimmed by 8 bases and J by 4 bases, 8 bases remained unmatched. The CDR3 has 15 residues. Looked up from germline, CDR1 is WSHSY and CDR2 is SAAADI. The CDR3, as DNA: TGCGCCAGCTGCCCCGAGGGACAGGGGAAAAACATTCAGTACTTC. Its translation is CASCPEGQGKNIQYF.

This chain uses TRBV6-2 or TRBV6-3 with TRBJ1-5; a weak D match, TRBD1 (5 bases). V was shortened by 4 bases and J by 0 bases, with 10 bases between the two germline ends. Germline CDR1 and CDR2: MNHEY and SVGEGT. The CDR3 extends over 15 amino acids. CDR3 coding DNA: TGTGCCAGCAGTTCCCCAGGGTATAGCAATCAGCCCCAGCATTTT. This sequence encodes CASSSPGYSNQPQHF.

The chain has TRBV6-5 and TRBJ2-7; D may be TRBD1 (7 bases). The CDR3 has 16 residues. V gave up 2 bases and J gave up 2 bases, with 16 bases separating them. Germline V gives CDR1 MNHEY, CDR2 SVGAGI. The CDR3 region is CASSYRRPGGTYEQYF. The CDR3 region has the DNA TGTGCCAGCAGTTACAGGCGTCCAGGGGGGACCTACGAGCAGTACTTC.

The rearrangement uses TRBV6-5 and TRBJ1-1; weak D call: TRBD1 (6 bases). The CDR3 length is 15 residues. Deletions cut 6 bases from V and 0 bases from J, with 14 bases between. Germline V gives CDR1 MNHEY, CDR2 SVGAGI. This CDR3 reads CASSSGGQLNTEAFF. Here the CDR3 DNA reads TGTGCCAGCAGCTCCGGGGGGCAATTGAACACTGAAGCTTTCTTT.

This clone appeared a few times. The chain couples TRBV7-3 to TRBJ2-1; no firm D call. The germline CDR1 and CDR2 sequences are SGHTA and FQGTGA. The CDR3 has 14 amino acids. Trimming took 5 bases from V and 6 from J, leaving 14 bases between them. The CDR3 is CASSPVTRRNEQFF. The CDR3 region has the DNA TGTGCCAGCAGCCCCGTGACTCGGCGCAATGAGCAGTTCTTC.

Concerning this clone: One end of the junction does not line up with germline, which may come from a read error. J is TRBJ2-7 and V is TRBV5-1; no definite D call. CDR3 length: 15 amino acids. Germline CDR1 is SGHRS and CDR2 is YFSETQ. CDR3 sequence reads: CASSLVSPRSSEQYF. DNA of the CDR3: TGCGCCAGCAGCTTGGTAAGCCCCCGGTCCTCCGAGCAGTACTTC.

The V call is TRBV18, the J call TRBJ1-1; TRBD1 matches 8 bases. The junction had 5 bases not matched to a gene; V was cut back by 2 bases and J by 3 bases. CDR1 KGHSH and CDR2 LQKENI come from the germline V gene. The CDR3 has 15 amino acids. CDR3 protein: CASSPGQGSYTEAFF. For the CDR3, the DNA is TGTGCCAGCTCACCAGGACAGGGATCGTACACTGAAGCTTTCTTT.

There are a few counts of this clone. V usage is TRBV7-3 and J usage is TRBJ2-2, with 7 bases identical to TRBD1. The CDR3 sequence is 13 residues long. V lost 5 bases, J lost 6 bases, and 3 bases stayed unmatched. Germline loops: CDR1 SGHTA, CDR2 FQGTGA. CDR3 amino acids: CASSRDRAGELFF. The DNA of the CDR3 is TGTGCCAGCAGCCGCGACAGGGCCGGGGAGCTGTTTTTT.

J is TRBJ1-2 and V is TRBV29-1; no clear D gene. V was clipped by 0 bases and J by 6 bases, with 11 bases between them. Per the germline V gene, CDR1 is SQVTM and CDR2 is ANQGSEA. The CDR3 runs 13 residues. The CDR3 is CSVEDAAPDGYTF. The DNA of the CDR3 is TGCAGCGTTGAAGATGCAGCGCCAGATGGCTACACCTTC.

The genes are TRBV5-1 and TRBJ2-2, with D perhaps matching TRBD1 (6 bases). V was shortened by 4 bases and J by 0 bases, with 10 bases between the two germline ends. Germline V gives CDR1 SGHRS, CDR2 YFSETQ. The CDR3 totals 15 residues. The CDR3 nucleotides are TGCGCCAGCAGCCAGGGACATTCGAACACCGGGGAGCTGTTTTTT. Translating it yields CASSQGHSNTGELFF.

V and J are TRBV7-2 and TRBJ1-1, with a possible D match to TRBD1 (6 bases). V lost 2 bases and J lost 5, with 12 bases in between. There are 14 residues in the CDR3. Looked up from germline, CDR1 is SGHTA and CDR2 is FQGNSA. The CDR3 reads CASSLYSGETEAFF. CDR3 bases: TGTGCCAGCAGCTTATACTCAGGGGAAACTGAAGCTTTCTTT.

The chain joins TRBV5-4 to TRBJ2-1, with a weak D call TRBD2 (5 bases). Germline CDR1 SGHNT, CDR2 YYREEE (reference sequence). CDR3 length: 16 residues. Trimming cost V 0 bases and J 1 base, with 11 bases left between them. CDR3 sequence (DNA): TGTGCCAGCAGCTTGGGTGCGGGTATGTCCTACAATGAGCAGTTCTTC. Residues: CASSLGAGMSYNEQFF.

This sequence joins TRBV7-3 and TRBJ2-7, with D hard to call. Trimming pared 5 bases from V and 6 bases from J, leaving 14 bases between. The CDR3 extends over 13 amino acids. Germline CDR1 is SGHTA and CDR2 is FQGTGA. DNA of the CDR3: TGTGCCAGCAGCCCCTCATCTCTCGGCGAGCAGTACTTC. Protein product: CASSPSSLGEQYF. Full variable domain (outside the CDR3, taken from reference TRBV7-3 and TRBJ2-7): GAGVSQTPSNKVTEKGKYVELRCDPISGHTALYWYRQSLGQGPEFLIYFQGTGAADDSGLPNDRFFAVRPEGSVSTLKIQRTERGDSAVYLCASSPSSLGEQYFGPGTRLTVT.